Reported below is one T cell receptor (beta chain). This entry is derived from a study of blood T cell repertoires in COVID-19. Produced via immunoSEQ multiplex PCR; TCRdb's table is partial and in-frame only. Of over 150,000 clones in the sample, 65% to 85% are singletons; the top ten hold less than 3%. This TCR was sampled from a woman aged 55-75 years with acute or convalescent COVID-19. Sequenced: peripheral blood.

CDR3 nucleotide sequence: TGCGCCAGCAGCCCCGGACAGGTCCGCACGGGTGGGGCTTTCTTT. Amino acid sequence: CASSPGQVRTGGAFF. V gene TRBV4-3 combines with J gene TRBJ1-1; 7 bases line up with TRBD1. The germline V gene encodes CDR1 LGHNA and CDR2 YSLEER. This CDR3 is built from 15 residues. The J segment lost 11 bases and the V segment lost 4 bases, leaving 16 bases of the junction unmatched.